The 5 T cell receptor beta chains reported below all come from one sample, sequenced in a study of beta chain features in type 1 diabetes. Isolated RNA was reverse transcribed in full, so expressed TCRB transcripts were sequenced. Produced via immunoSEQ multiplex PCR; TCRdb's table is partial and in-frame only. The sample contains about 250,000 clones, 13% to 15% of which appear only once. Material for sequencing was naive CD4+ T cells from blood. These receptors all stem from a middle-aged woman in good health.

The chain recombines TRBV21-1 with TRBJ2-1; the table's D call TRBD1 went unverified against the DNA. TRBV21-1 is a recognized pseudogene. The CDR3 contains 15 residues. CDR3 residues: CASSKGKQGANEQFF. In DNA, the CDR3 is TGTGCCAGCAGCAAAGGAAAACAGGGGGCTAATGAGCAGTTCTTC.

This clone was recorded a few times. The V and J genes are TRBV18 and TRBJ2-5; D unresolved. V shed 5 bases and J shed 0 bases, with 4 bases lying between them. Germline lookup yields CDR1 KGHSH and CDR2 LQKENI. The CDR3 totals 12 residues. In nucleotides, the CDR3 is TGTGCCAGCTCAGAGTACCAAGAGACCCAGTACTTC. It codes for CASSEYQETQYF.

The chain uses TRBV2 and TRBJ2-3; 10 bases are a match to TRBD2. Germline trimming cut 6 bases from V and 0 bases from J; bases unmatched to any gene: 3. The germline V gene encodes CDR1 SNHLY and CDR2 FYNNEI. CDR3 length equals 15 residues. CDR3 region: CASRKGLASTDTQYF. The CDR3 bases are TGTGCCAGCAGGAAGGGACTAGCGAGCACAGATACGCAGTATTTT.

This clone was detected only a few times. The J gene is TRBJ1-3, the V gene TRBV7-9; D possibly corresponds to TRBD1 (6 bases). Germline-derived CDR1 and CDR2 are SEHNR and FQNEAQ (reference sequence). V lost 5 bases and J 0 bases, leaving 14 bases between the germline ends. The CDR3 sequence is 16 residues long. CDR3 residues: CASSARQGSSGNTIYF. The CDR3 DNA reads TGTGCCAGCAGCGCCAGGCAGGGGAGCTCTGGAAACACCATATATTTT.

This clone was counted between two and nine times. CDR3 nucleotides: TGTGCCAGCAACAACCCGACAGGGACCCAAGAGACCCAGTACTTC. It encodes CASNNPTGTQETQYF. V and J are TRBV5-4 and TRBJ2-5; TRBD1 matches 7 bases. J was trimmed by 1 base and V by 6 bases; bases with no gene match: 9. The CDR3 contains 15 residues. The V gene's germline CDR1 is SGHNT and CDR2 YYREEE (reference sequence).